The following is a TCR beta chain sequence with its context. This entry is derived from a study of blood T cell repertoires in COVID-19. Study context: Samples came from the United States, Italy and Spain, spanning acute and convalescent COVID-19. T cells, B-cell-depleted T cells, or PBMCs supplied cDNA or gDNA.

The table came from immunoSEQ multiplex PCR; TCRdb's copy has only in-frame clones and leaves some out. This sample has roughly 25,000 clones, with over 55% found just once. V trimming: 6 bases; J trimming: 8 bases; junction bases outside the gene matches: 7. The CDR3 sequence is 13 residues long. Germline V CDR1 and CDR2: MNHEY, SVGAGI. The origin of this receptor is a woman older than 75 with acute or convalescent COVID-19. Sequenced sample: peripheral blood. V gene TRBV6-5 combines with J gene TRBJ2-3; TRBD2 aligns across 8 bases. CDR3 loop: CASSAGTRPTQYF. The CDR3 DNA reads as TGTGCCAGCAGCGCCGGGACTAGACCTACGCAGTATTTT.